The rows below give T cell receptor beta chains drawn from one sample of a study of blood T cell repertoires in COVID-19. Sequencing was performed with immunoSEQ multiplex PCR; in TCRdb, only in-frame clones are kept and a portion is missing. This sample yields 390,000 or so clones, of which around 91% are seen a single time; about 1% belongs to the top ten. The sequencing input was PBMCs or T cells enriched from blood (not recorded which). The receptors here all came from a man younger than 30 who had recovered from COVID-19. The CDR3 runs from the conserved cysteine through the conserved F or W. The listing skips clone size in some rows; elsewhere it reads once, few, many or a size class.

CDR3 protein: CASSISGDYGYTF; clone size: NA; J gene: TRBJ1-2; V gene: TRBV19
CDR3 protein: CASSVAIGTPEAFF; clone size: once; J gene: TRBJ1-1; V gene: TRBV9
CDR3 protein: CASSFREGPLHF; clone size: NA; J gene: TRBJ1-6; V gene: TRBV6-5
CDR3 protein: CASYRGGISYEQYF; clone size: NA; J gene: TRBJ2-7; V gene: TRBV2
CDR3 protein: CASSLGQGGEKLFF; clone size: NA; J gene: TRBJ1-4; V gene: TRBV5-1
CDR3 protein: CASSEGQGNSYEQYF; clone size: NA; J gene: TRBJ2-7; V gene: TRBV7-9
CDR3 protein: CASRGRHYGYTF; clone size: NA; J gene: TRBJ1-2; V gene: TRBV19
CDR3 protein: CASSLLPTGTEAFF; clone size: NA; J gene: TRBJ1-1; V gene: TRBV5-1
CDR3 protein: CASSLARDNSPLHF; clone size: NA; J gene: TRBJ1-6; V gene: TRBV7-2
CDR3 protein: CASVVAGEWPGELFF; clone size: once; J gene: TRBJ2-2; V gene: TRBV6-5
CDR3 protein: CASSASGYGYTF; clone size: NA; J gene: TRBJ1-2; V gene: TRBV12-3/TRBV12-4
CDR3 protein: CASSSRQGSNEQFF; clone size: NA; J gene: TRBJ2-1; V gene: TRBV11-2
CDR3 protein: CASSLFLQGNTEAFF; clone size: NA; J gene: TRBJ1-1; V gene: TRBV5-8
CDR3 protein: CASSGTGTGHYEQYF; clone size: once; J gene: TRBJ2-7; V gene: TRBV2
CDR3 protein: CASSLTYGQEAKNIQYF; clone size: NA; J gene: TRBJ2-4; V gene: TRBV7-9